This paragraph covers one T cell receptor beta chain sequence. Antigen specificity is unknown. This CDR3 contains 15 residues. Germline loops: CDR1 SEHNR, CDR2 FQNEAQ (reference sequence). The V gene lost 4 bases and the J gene lost 0 bases, with 10 bases spanning the gap. Here immunoSEQ multiplex PCR was the method, and the copy in TCRdb shows in-frame clones only, minus some. The sample records some 140,000 clones, roughly 92% being singletons. This sample is part of a study of graft-versus-host responses after intestinal transplantation. The sequence was collected from a human donor who received an intestinal transplant. The sequences come from unstimulated CD4+ T cells sorted from spleen or lymph node cells, collected before intestinal transplant. V is TRBV7-9 and J is TRBJ1-5, with no clear D. The CDR3: CASSSGAYSNQPQHF. The CDR3 region has the DNA TGTGCCAGCAGCTCGGGCGCTTATAGCAATCAGCCCCAGCATTTT. The entire variable domain, with the rest obtained from reference TRBV7-9 and TRBJ1-5, is as follows: DTGVSQNPRHKITKRGQNVTFRCDPISEHNRLYWYRQTLGQGPEFLTYFQNEAQLEKSRLLSDRFSAERPKGSFSTLEIQRTEQGDSAMYLCASSSGAYSNQPQHFGDGTRLSIL.